This T cell receptor (beta chain) was sequenced during a study of shared clonotypes between healthy human individuals. Study results and caveats: Larger richness was generally estimated for naive than memory subsets.

How the authors handled the data: Filtering of immunoSEQ junctional sequences could not match full-length read filtering. Profiling relied on immunoSEQ multiplex PCR, and the TCRdb table lists in-frame clones only, not all of them. The V and J calls and clone size were taken over from that table, and D and trimming were inferred from the DNA. The sample has roughly 650,000 clones; approximately 97% are singletons. Remarks on this clone: As yet, its antigen is unknown.

Free of recent acute infections or vaccinations, the donors were healthy HIV-negative adults. CD45RA-negative memory and CD45RA+ naive subsets were split from the CD4+ cells. The receptor's source is a woman aged 30 to 39 in good health. Sequenced material: naive CD4+ T cells sorted from blood. This sample's subset: CD45RA+ positively selected.

This CDR3 reads CASSRGTGGDQPQHF. In DNA, the CDR3 is TGTGCCAGCAGCCGCGGGACAGGGGGTGATCAGCCCCAGCATTTT. This chain connects TRBV6-5 to TRBJ1-5; 11 nucleotides align to TRBD1. CDR1 and CDR2 from the germline V gene are MNHEY and SVGAGI. The V segment lost 6 bases and the J segment 5 bases; nucleotides outside the gene matches: 6. CDR3 size: 15 residues.